One and the same sample provided the 15 T cell receptor beta chains below, sequenced in a study of identifying expanded T cells in peripheral blood. TCRdb's table, derived via immunoSEQ multiplex PCR, lists solely in-frame clones and lacks some. The data hold around 60,000 clones, with about 83% observed a single time. The sequenced material came from blood. The receptor set was obtained from a person between 18 and 69 years old in good health.

This chain links TRBV21-1 with TRBJ1-2. TRBV21-1 is shown as a pseudogene. The length of the CDR3 is 12 residues. The CDR3 reads CTSSNGGNGYTF. In nucleotides, the CDR3 is TGTACCAGCAGCAACGGGGGTAATGGCTACACCTTC.

The chain is built from TRBV21-1 and TRBJ2-3; no check of the table's D call, TRBD2, against the DNA was made. TRBV21-1 constitutes a pseudogene. The CDR3 contains 19 residues. The CDR3: CASTTRVGNGCLATDTQYF. CDR3 coding DNA: TGTGCCAGCACAACTAGAGTGGGTAATGGGTGCTTGGCCACAGATACGCAGTATTTT.

The chain has TRBV19 and TRBJ2-5, with D possibly TRBD1 on 7 matching bases. Trimming shortened V by 7 bases and J by 5 bases, and 23 bases separated the two germline ends. Germline assignment: CDR1 LNHDA and CDR2 SQIVND (reference sequence). This CDR3 is 16 amino acids long. CDR3: CASTKRGDSLVETQYF. The CDR3 DNA sequence: TGTGCCAGTACCAAGAGGGGGGACAGCCTCGTGGAGACCCAGTACTTC.

V gene TRBV2 combines with J gene TRBJ2-7; a weak D match, TRBD2 (6 bases). In germline, CDR1 is SNHLY, CDR2 FYNNEI. The CDR3 is made up of 18 amino acids. V lost 5 bases to trimming and J lost 3 bases, with 26 bases between them. CDR3 in amino acids: CASSRVSEQFGGIYEQYF. CDR3 coding DNA: TGTGCCAGCAGTCGAGTGTCGGAGCAGTTCGGGGGAATCTACGAGCAGTACTTC. Drawing the rest from reference TRBV2 and TRBJ2-7, the complete variable domain is EPEVTQTPSHQVTQMGQEVILRCVPISNHLYFYWYRQILGQKVEFLVSFYNNEISEKSEIFDDQFSVERPDGSNFTLKIRSTKLEDSAMYFCASSRVSEQFGGIYEQYFGPGTRLTVT.

This sequence joins TRBV29-1 and TRBJ1-1; D is undetermined. This CDR3 is 13 amino acids long. V lost 4 bases to trimming and J lost 3 bases, with 12 bases between them. Per the germline V gene, CDR1 is SQVTM and CDR2 is ANQGSEA. CDR3 sequence (DNA): TGCAGCGTTGGTCTCAGGTTCGACACTGAAGCTTTCTTT. Amino acids: CSVGLRFDTEAFF.

CDR3 residues: CASSPGRGGFLNTEAFF. In DNA form, the CDR3 reads TGTGCCAGTAGCCCCGGGAGAGGGGGCTTTTTAAACACTGAAGCTTTCTTT. The chain employs TRBV19 and TRBJ1-1, with 7 bases lining up with TRBD1. CDR3 size: 17 residues. Trimming took 6 bases from V and 2 from J; bases not matched to a gene: 15. Germline loops: CDR1 LNHDA, CDR2 SQIVND (reference sequence). Complete variable domain (other parts from reference TRBV19 and TRBJ1-1): DGGITQSPKYLFRKEGQNVTLSCEQNLNHDAMYWYRQDPGQGLRLIYYSQIVNDFQKGDIAEGYSVSREKKESFPLTVTSAQKNPTAFYLCASSPGRGGFLNTEAFFGQGTRLTVV.

The rearrangement links TRBV11-3 to TRBJ2-5; D possibly corresponds to TRBD1 (6 bases). The CDR3 runs 15 residues. Looked up from germline, CDR1 is SGHNT and CDR2 is YENEEA. The V end was cut by 1 base, the J end by 5 bases, with 14 bases between. DNA of the CDR3: TGTGCCAGCAGCTTAGTTGCTACAGGGAAGGAGACCCAGTACTTC. Residues: CASSLVATGKETQYF.

CDR3: CASSISRNGYTF. CDR3 coding DNA: TGTGCCAGTAGTATCAGCAGGAATGGCTACACCTTC. The genes are TRBV19 and TRBJ1-2; D is ambiguous. CDR3 size: 12 residues. Trimming stripped 3 bases from V and 6 bases from J, with 8 bases between. Germline V lookup: CDR1 LNHDA, CDR2 SQIVND (reference sequence).

This clone showed up just a few times. This chain connects TRBV10-3 to TRBJ2-4, with TRBD2 matching over 9 bases. This CDR3 spans 14 amino acids. CDR1 is ENHRY and CDR2 is SYGVKD in the germline V gene. V lost 3 bases and J lost 8; bases outside the gene matches: 5. In DNA form, the CDR3 reads TGTGCCATCAGTGAAAAGCGGGAGGTCGACATTCAGTACTTC. Translation gives CAISEKREVDIQYF.

The rearrangement uses TRBV6-4 and TRBJ2-1, with 7 nucleotides matching TRBD2. The ends lost 4 bases at V and 10 bases at J; junction bases unmatched: 7. The germline gives CDR1 MRHNA, CDR2 SNTAGT. The CDR3 covers 13 residues. The CDR3 here is CASSVERDFEQFF. The CDR3, as DNA: TGTGCCAGCAGTGTGGAGCGGGACTTCGAGCAGTTCTTC.

The gene calls are TRBV15 and TRBJ1-2; D is possibly TRBD1 (6 bases). The V gene's germline CDR1 is LNHNV and CDR2 YYDKDF (reference sequence). V dropped 1 base and J dropped 8 bases, with 14 bases sitting between them. CDR3 size: 14 residues. CDR3 coding DNA: TGTGCCACCAGCAGAGGCAGGGGTGAATACGGCTACACCTTC. Its protein is CATSRGRGEYGYTF.

This chain links TRBV7-9 with TRBJ2-4; D unclear. CDR1 and CDR2 from the germline V gene are SEHNR and FQNEAQ (reference sequence). This CDR3 comprises 14 residues. The ends were cut back, 2 bases at V and 1 base at J, with 6 bases in the middle. DNA of the CDR3: TGTGCCAGCAGCTTAACTGGGGCCAAAAACATTCAGTACTTC. It encodes CASSLTGAKNIQYF.

The chain links TRBV2 to TRBJ1-5, with 10 bases lining up with TRBD1. Germline CDR1 and CDR2: SNHLY and FYNNEI. This CDR3 has 14 amino acids. The J segment lost 9 bases and the V segment lost 6 bases, leaving 8 bases of the junction unmatched. This CDR3 reads CASRTDRGPWPQHF. CDR3 DNA sequence: TGTGCCAGCAGGACAGACAGGGGGCCGTGGCCCCAGCATTTT.

The chain combines TRBV6-1 with TRBJ2-7; D may be TRBD1 (5 bases). The V gene lost 6 bases and the J gene lost 4 bases, with 16 bases spanning the gap. The CDR3 length is 14 residues. Germline-derived CDR1 and CDR2 are MNHNS and SASEGT. The CDR3 loop reads CASRLSTDTYEQYV. Here the CDR3 DNA reads TGTGCCAGCAGGTTATCGACGGACACTTACGAGCAGTACGTC.

This clone has only one observation. This chain uses TRBV6-1 with TRBJ2-7; D may be TRBD2 (5 bases). Trimming cost V 9 bases and J 0 bases, with 15 bases left between them. The V gene's germline CDR1 is MNHNS and CDR2 SASEGT. The CDR3 runs to 14 residues. CDR3 coding DNA: TGTGCCAGACTAGAGCGGTCCAACTCCTACGAGCAGTACTTC. The encoded protein is CARLERSNSYEQYF.